This T cell receptor beta chain was observed in a study of long-term antiretroviral therapy in people with HIV. Investigators performed immunoSEQ version v3.0 at survey level. Libraries were prepared by immunoSEQ multiplex PCR; TCRdb keeps only in-frame clonotypes and omits some of them. In the table there are 30,000 to 40,000 clones, approximately 85% of which are singletons. Amounts of 1-10 million cryopreserved PBMC were held in the samples before DNA extraction. This clone was detected only once. Germline CDR1 is ENHRY and CDR2 is SYGVKD. The CDR3 runs to 13 residues. V gave up 10 bases and J gave up 0 bases; unmatched junction bases: 4.

The chain combines TRBV10-3 with TRBJ1-1, with 8 bases lining up with TRBD1. The sample here was unsorted PBMCs, taken 2.2 years after starting antiretroviral therapy. This receptor was identified in a man between 18 and 29 years old with HIV. In DNA, the CDR3 is TGTGCCACCTCGACAGGGGTGAACACTGAAGCTTTCTTT. Amino acids: CATSTGVNTEAFF.